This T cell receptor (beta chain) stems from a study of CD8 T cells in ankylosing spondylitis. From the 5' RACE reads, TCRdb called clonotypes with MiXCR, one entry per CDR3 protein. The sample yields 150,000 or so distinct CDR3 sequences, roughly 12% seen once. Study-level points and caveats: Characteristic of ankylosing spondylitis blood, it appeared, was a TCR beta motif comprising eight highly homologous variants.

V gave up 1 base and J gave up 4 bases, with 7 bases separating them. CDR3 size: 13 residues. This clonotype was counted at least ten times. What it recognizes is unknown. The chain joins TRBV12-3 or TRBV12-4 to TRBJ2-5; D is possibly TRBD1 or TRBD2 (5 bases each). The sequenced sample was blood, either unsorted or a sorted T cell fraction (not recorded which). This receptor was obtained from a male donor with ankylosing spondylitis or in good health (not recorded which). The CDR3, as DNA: TGTGCCAGCAGTTTAGATGGGGGAGAGACCCAGTACTTC. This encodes CASSLDGGETQYF.